This T cell receptor (beta chain) was recovered during a study of blood T cell repertoires in COVID-19. Clones were read by immunoSEQ multiplex PCR, and TCRdb kept only the in-frame ones, dropping some. The sample holds about 250,000 clones, nearly 90% seen once. The V gene end was trimmed by 6 bases and the J gene end by 5 bases; junction bases not matched to a gene: 7. Germline V lookup: CDR1 SNHLY, CDR2 FYNNEI. The CDR3 consists of 14 residues. This clone has just one count. This TCR was recovered from a young man with active or convalescent COVID-19. The chain joins TRBV2 to TRBJ1-5; TRBD1 matches 7 bases. Sequences were obtained from peripheral blood. DNA of the CDR3: TGTGCCAGCAGGGCCGGGACAGCCTATCAGCCCCAGCATTTT. Protein sequence: CASRAGTAYQPQHF.